Following are 28 T cell receptor beta chains from one sample sequenced in a study of cytomegalovirus exposure and HLA in healthy donors. Researchers ran the PCR with 60 Vbeta and 13 Jbeta primers. Libraries were prepared by immunoSEQ multiplex PCR; TCRdb keeps only in-frame clonotypes and omits some of them. Of tens of thousands of clones in the sample, almost 75% were seen once. Sequenced sample: PBMCs. These receptors came from a man aged 50 to 60 in good health and CMV-seronegative.

The chain employs TRBV5-4 and TRBJ2-5; D perhaps matches TRBD2 (6 bases). In germline, CDR1 is SGHNT, CDR2 YYREEE (reference sequence). The CDR3 has 14 amino acids. With 4 bases removed from V and 4 bases from J, the gap between germline ends came to 14 bases. CDR3 DNA sequence: TGTGCCAGCAGCCTCCCCGTGGGGGGAGAGACCCAGTACTTC. It yields the protein CASSLPVGGETQYF.

CDR3 sequence (DNA): TGTGCCAGCAGTATCCATCCGGGACAGGGCAACGAGCAGTACTTC. It yields the protein CASSIHPGQGNEQYF. The chain couples TRBV6-5 to TRBJ2-7; 9 bases agree with TRBD1. In germline, CDR1 is MNHEY, CDR2 SVGAGI. The junction had 10 bases not matched to a gene; V was cut back by 5 bases and J by 5 bases. The CDR3 loop spans 15 amino acids.

The V gene is TRBV2, the J gene TRBJ2-1, with 7 bases identical to TRBD1. With V trimmed by 7 bases and J by 8 bases, 2 bases remained unmatched. Germline values: CDR1 SNHLY, CDR2 FYNNEI. The CDR3 sequence is 11 residues long. The CDR3 spells CASKTGHEQFF. The CDR3 bases are TGTGCCAGCAAGACAGGGCATGAGCAGTTCTTC.

This clone was seen once. The chain combines TRBV19 with TRBJ1-2, with no clear D. CDR1 and CDR2 (germline): LNHDA, SQIVND (reference sequence). The CDR3 sequence is 17 residues long. V lost 2 bases and J lost 0, with 16 bases in between. The CDR3 reads CASSIREQPQTNYGYTF. CDR3 nucleotide sequence: TGTGCCAGTAGTATAAGAGAACAGCCGCAGACTAACTATGGCTACACCTTC.

In DNA form, the CDR3 reads TGTGCCAGCAGCTCCAGATATCAGAAAAACATTCAGTACTTC. Translating gives CASSSRYQKNIQYF. The gene calls are TRBV7-2 and TRBJ2-4, with D unresolved. This CDR3 spans 14 amino acids. V was shortened by 4 bases and J by 4 bases, with 11 bases between the two germline ends. Germline V gene data show CDR1 as SGHTA and CDR2 as FQGNSA.

This rearrangement joins TRBV7-3 to TRBJ2-7, with 7 bases lining up with TRBD2. The V and J ends lost 1 base and 7 bases, in that order; junction bases with no gene match: 4. The CDR3 contains 13 residues. The germline V gene has CDR1 SGHTA and CDR2 FQGTGA. CDR3 coding DNA: TGTGCCAGCAGCTTAAATGGGGGAGGGGAGCAGTACTTC. It yields the protein CASSLNGGGEQYF.

This clone turned up a few times. J is TRBJ2-2 and V is TRBV15; 8 nucleotides align to TRBD2. Trimming at V came to 5 bases and at J to 4 bases, leaving 6 bases not matched to a gene. Germline V gene sequence: CDR1 LNHNV, CDR2 YYDKDF (reference sequence). This CDR3 is 15 amino acids long. CDR3 nucleotides: TGTGCCACCAGCCCCCACGGGGGGGCCACCGGGGAGCTGTTTTTT. Its protein product is CATSPHGGATGELFF.

This chain joins TRBV11-2 and TRBJ1-1; D is perhaps TRBD1 (6 bases). The germline V gene encodes CDR1 SGHAT and CDR2 FQNNGV. The CDR3 loop spans 15 amino acids. V lost 5 bases to trimming and J lost 1 base, with 14 bases between them. The CDR3 protein is CASSPWGRGNTEAFF. The CDR3 nucleotides read TGTGCCAGCAGCCCCTGGGGCAGGGGGAACACTGAAGCTTTCTTT.

The chain has TRBV5-1 and TRBJ2-7; 8 bases agree with TRBD2. Trimming cost V 0 bases and J 1 base; bases outside gene matches: 3. Germline V gives CDR1 SGHRS, CDR2 YFSETQ. The CDR3 runs to 15 residues. Here the CDR3 reads CASSLERGPSYEQYF. As DNA, the CDR3 is TGCGCCAGCAGCTTGGAGCGGGGGCCGTCCTACGAGCAGTACTTC.

The rearrangement uses TRBV5-4 and TRBJ2-7; 11 bases are shared with TRBD2. Germline V gives CDR1 SGHNT, CDR2 YYREEE (reference sequence). The CDR3 totals 19 residues. The V and J ends lost 3 bases and 6 bases, in that order; junction bases with no gene match: 20. Written as DNA, the CDR3 is TGTGCCAGCAGCTCGGGGCACGGCGGTAGCGGGGGGGGTTGGGCCGAGCAGTACTTC. It codes for CASSSGHGGSGGGWAEQYF.

This clone appeared a few times. The rearrangement uses TRBV7-3 and TRBJ2-2; D is ambiguous. With 5 bases removed from V and 2 bases from J, the gap between germline ends came to 9 bases. CDR1 is SGHTA and CDR2 is FQGTGA in the germline V gene. This CDR3 is built from 14 residues. The CDR3 loop reads CASSESANTGELFF. The CDR3 nucleotides are TGTGCCAGCAGCGAGAGCGCAAACACCGGGGAGCTGTTTTTT.

The gene calls are TRBV25-1 and TRBJ2-2, with unresolved D. Trimming pared 8 bases from V and 6 bases from J, leaving 10 bases between. CDR1 and CDR2 from the germline V gene are MGHDK and SYGVNS. The CDR3 covers 12 residues. CDR3 DNA sequence: TGTGCCAGCGGCAGGCGCTCCGGGGAGCTGTTTTTT. Its protein product is CASGRRSGELFF. The variable domain in full, completed from reference TRBV25-1 and TRBJ2-2, reads EADIYQTPRYLVIGTGKKITLECSQTMGHDKMYWYQQDPGMELHLIHYSYGVNSTEKGDLSSESTVSRIRTEHFPLTLESARPSHTSQYLCASGRRSGELFFGEGSRLTVL.

The rearrangement joins TRBV19 to TRBJ1-2; tentative D call: TRBD1 (6 bases). V lost 3 bases to trimming and J lost 0 bases, with 14 bases between them. There are 16 residues in the CDR3. Germline CDR1 and CDR2: LNHDA and SQIVND (reference sequence). The CDR3 reads CASSIAGGGPNYGYTF. Here the CDR3 DNA reads TGTGCCAGTAGTATTGCGGGGGGCGGGCCTAACTATGGCTACACCTTC.

The gene calls are TRBV19 and TRBJ2-7; tentative D call: TRBD1 (6 bases). From germline, CDR1 is LNHDA and CDR2 SQIVND (reference sequence). Trimming took 3 bases from V and 5 from J, leaving 17 bases between them. This CDR3 has 15 residues. CDR3 DNA sequence: TGTGCCAGTAGTATCGCCCGGCAGGGGTTCCACGAGCAGTACTTC. Protein product: CASSIARQGFHEQYF.

The V call is TRBV7-8, the J call TRBJ2-1; D perhaps matches TRBD1 (6 bases). The germline V gene encodes CDR1 SGHVS and CDR2 FQNEAQ. This CDR3 is built from 17 residues. V dropped 5 bases and J dropped 0 bases, with 17 bases sitting between them. CDR3 loop: CASSQRTGIGSYNEQFF. The CDR3 DNA reads as TGTGCCAGCAGCCAACGAACAGGGATAGGCTCCTACAATGAGCAGTTCTTC.

V and J are TRBV30 and TRBJ1-1; possible D gene TRBD1, 5 bases. The V end lost 5 bases, the J end lost 0 bases, and 10 bases lay between the germline ends. Germline CDR1 GTSNPN, CDR2 SVGIG (reference sequence). The CDR3 is 13 residues long. This chain's CDR3 is CAWRRGMNTEAFF. CDR3 bases: TGTGCCTGGCGAAGGGGCATGAACACTGAAGCTTTCTTT.

The J gene is TRBJ1-2, the V gene TRBV27, with TRBD1 matching 7 bases. V shed 7 bases, J shed 4 bases, and the junction held 9 bases outside the gene matches. Germline V CDR1 and CDR2: MNHEY, SMNVEV (reference sequence). This CDR3 spans 14 amino acids. CDR3 nucleotide sequence: TGTGCCAGCACCTCGACAGGGAAGGGCTATGGCTACACCTTC. It is translated as CASTSTGKGYGYTF.

Details on this clone: One junction end disagrees with the germline gene, perhaps due to a read error. J is TRBJ2-1 and V is TRBV7-9; D may be TRBD1 (6 bases). The CDR3 consists of 18 residues. Germline CDR1 is SEHNR and CDR2 is FQNEAQ (reference sequence). This CDR3 reads CSSSPRLAGALKGNEQFF. The CDR3 DNA reads as TGTTCCAGCAGCCCACGCCTTGCAGGGGCCCTAAAAGGCAATGAGCAGTTCTTC.

The J gene is TRBJ1-2, the V gene TRBV9; tentatively, D is TRBD1 (5 bases). V lost 5 bases, J lost 8 bases, and 28 bases lay in between. This CDR3 comprises 17 residues. Per the germline V gene, CDR1 is SGDLS and CDR2 is YYNGEE. DNA for the CDR3: TGTGCCAGCAGTCCCACTACCTCAACCACAGGCCTAGGAGGCTACACCTTC. Protein sequence: CASSPTTSTTGLGGYTF.

The chain couples TRBV4-2 to TRBJ2-7; 7 positions match TRBD1. The germline gives CDR1 LGHNA, CDR2 YNFKEQ. The J segment lost 5 bases and the V segment lost 5 bases, leaving 12 bases of the junction unmatched. The CDR3 totals 15 residues. CDR3 region: CASSAQGDRTHEQYF. In DNA form, the CDR3 reads TGTGCCAGCAGCGCTCAGGGGGATCGCACCCACGAGCAGTACTTC.

The rearrangement joins TRBV10-3 to TRBJ1-6; a possible D gene is TRBD1 (5 bases). The CDR3 sequence is 14 residues long. Trimming removed 8 bases at V and 0 bases at J, with 8 bases between. Germline values: CDR1 ENHRY, CDR2 SYGVKD. CDR3 nucleotides: TGTGCCATCCGGGGGAGCTCCTATAATTCACCCCTCCACTTT. Amino acids: CAIRGSSYNSPLHF.

CDR3 sequence: CASSYVSTGGDTQYF. The CDR3 DNA reads as TGTGCCAGCAGTTACGTCTCCACAGGTGGGGATACGCAGTATTTT. The rearrangement links TRBV6-5 to TRBJ2-3, with D possibly TRBD1 on 5 matching bases. CDR3 length: 15 residues. The V end was cut by 2 bases, the J end by 6 bases, with 15 bases between. Germline assignment: CDR1 MNHEY and CDR2 SVGAGI.

This clone was detected only once. The gene calls are TRBV19 and TRBJ1-5; TRBD1 aligns across 9 bases. The J segment lost 3 bases and the V segment lost 5 bases, leaving 8 bases of the junction unmatched. Germline V gene sequence: CDR1 LNHDA, CDR2 SQIVND (reference sequence). CDR3 size: 16 residues. DNA for the CDR3: TGTGCCAGTAGTCCCTCCGGACAGGGGTACAATCAGCCCCAGCATTTT. Translating gives CASSPSGQGYNQPQHF. The complete variable domain, with remaining parts taken from reference TRBV19 and TRBJ1-5, reads DGGITQSPKYLFRKEGQNVTLSCEQNLNHDAMYWYRQDPGQGLRLIYYSQIVNDFQKGDIAEGYSVSREKKESFPLTVTSAQKNPTAFYLCASSPSGQGYNQPQHFGDGTRLSIL.

This chain uses TRBV15 with TRBJ2-6; possible D gene TRBD1, 6 bases. The CDR3 has 15 residues. Trimming shortened V by 5 bases and J by 0 bases, and 8 bases separated the two germline ends. Germline CDR1 reads LNHNV; CDR2 reads YYDKDF (reference sequence). CDR3 nucleotide sequence: TGTGCCACCAGCGGACAGAGCTCTGGGGCCAACGTCCTGACTTTC. Protein product: CATSGQSSGANVLTF.

About this clone itself: The junction departs from the called germline gene at one end, perhaps through a read error. V gene TRBV6-6 combines with J gene TRBJ1-2, with 9 positions matching TRBD1. Germline values: CDR1 MNHNY, CDR2 SVGAGI (reference sequence). The CDR3 has 10 residues. The CDR3 protein is CASSRDRDFF. The CDR3 nucleotides are TGTGCCAGCAGTAGGGACAGGGACTTCTTC.

The chain is built from TRBV29-1 and TRBJ2-7, with 9 bases matching TRBD2. Germline trimming cut 4 bases from V and 2 bases from J; bases unmatched to any gene: 6. The CDR3 runs to 14 residues. From germline, CDR1 is SQVTM and CDR2 ANQGSEA. The CDR3 spells CSVAPSGAAYEQYF. The CDR3 DNA reads as TGCAGCGTTGCCCCTAGCGGGGCTGCCTACGAGCAGTACTTC.

This sequence joins TRBV6-1 and TRBJ1-4; TRBD1 is a possible D gene (5 bases). This CDR3 spans 15 amino acids. CDR1 MNHNS and CDR2 SASEGT come from the germline V gene. V was shortened by 4 bases and J by 5 bases, with 14 bases between the two germline ends. CDR3 amino acids: CASSAIAGPNEKLFF. The CDR3 nucleotides read TGTGCCAGCAGTGCAATTGCGGGACCGAATGAAAAACTGTTTTTT.

J is TRBJ1-2 and V is TRBV27, with D possibly TRBD1 on 5 matching bases. Germline V CDR1 and CDR2: MNHEY, SMNVEV (reference sequence). CDR3 length equals 14 residues. V was pared by 3 bases and J by 7 bases, with 15 bases between. CDR3 sequence: CASSFAQGSGGYTF. The DNA of the CDR3 is TGTGCCAGCAGTTTTGCGCAGGGTTCCGGTGGCTACACCTTC.